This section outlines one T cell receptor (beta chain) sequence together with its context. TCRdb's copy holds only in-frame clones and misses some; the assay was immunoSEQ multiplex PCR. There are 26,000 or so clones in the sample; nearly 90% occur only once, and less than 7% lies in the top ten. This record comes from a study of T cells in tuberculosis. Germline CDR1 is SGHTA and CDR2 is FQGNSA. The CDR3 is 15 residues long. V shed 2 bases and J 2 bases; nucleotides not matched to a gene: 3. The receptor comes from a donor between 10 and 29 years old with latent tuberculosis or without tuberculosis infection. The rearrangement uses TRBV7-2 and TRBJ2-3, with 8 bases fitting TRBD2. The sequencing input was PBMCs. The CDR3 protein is CASSLFGGDTDTQYF. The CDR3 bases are TGTGCCAGCAGCTTATTCGGGGGGGACACAGATACGCAGTATTTT.